This TCR beta chain is from a study of cytomegalovirus exposure and HLA in healthy donors. Study as a whole: The approximately 130 validation repertoires matched the 666 first-cohort repertoires in platform, a later analysis reported.

Study findings and constraints: The authors listed over 150 TCR beta chains as cytomegalovirus-associated.

Sequencing was performed with immunoSEQ multiplex PCR; in TCRdb, only in-frame clones are kept and a portion is missing. The data hold roughly 300,000 clones, with roughly 85% observed a single time. About this clone itself: Its cognate antigen is unknown.

The CDR3 has 12 residues. V was shortened by 4 bases and J by 7 bases, with 8 bases between the two germline ends. Germline V CDR1 and CDR2: PRHDT, FYEKMQ (reference sequence). V usage is TRBV13 and J usage is TRBJ2-1; no clear D gene. The sequence came from a woman aged 18-35 years in good health and CMV-seronegative. Sequenced input: PBMCs. CDR3 in amino acids: CASSSFQNEQFF. In DNA form, the CDR3 reads TGTGCCAGCAGCTCATTCCAAAATGAGCAGTTCTTC.